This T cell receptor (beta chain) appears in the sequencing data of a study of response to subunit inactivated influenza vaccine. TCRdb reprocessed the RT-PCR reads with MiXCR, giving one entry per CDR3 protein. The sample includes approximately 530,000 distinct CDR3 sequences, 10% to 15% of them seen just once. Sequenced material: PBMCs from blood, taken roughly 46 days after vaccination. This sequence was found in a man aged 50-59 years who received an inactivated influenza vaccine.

As DNA, the CDR3 is TGTGCCACCAGTGAACGGACAGGGGGCTCCGAGCAGTACTTC. The encoded protein is CATSERTGGSEQYF. The chain uses TRBV24-1 and TRBJ2-7, with 11 nucleotides matching TRBD1. The CDR3 extends over 14 amino acids. V lost 4 bases, J lost 6 bases, and 4 bases stayed unmatched. Germline CDR1 and CDR2: KGHDR and SFDVKD.